This TCR beta chain was identified in a study of cytomegalovirus exposure and HLA in healthy donors. Study-level findings and limits: A reported reduction in N-insertions relative to the roughly 700-donor mean was seen in an Asian-associated ancestry cluster in a later analysis. Accurate prediction of most subjects' HLA-A and HLA-B alleles from TCR beta sequences was reported. Indistinguishable V segments, including TRBV6-2 and TRBV6-3, were excluded. Rare sequences made up most TCRs, while some public TCRs were found in many donors.

As concerns this clone: Its antigen is currently unknown.

Amplification used 60 Vbeta primers and 13 Jbeta primers. Assay: immunoSEQ multiplex PCR; the TCRdb copy retains only in-frame clones and omits some. The repertoire holds 150,000 to 200,000 clones, with 80% as singletons. The CDR3 spans 15 residues. V lost 4 bases, J lost 2 bases, and 11 bases lay in between. Germline CDR1 is SNHLY and CDR2 is FYNNEI. The sequence came from a male donor in good health and CMV-seropositive. The rearrangement uses TRBV2 and TRBJ2-2; D is ambiguous. The specimen sequenced was PBMCs. The CDR3 loop is CASSVGRSNTGELFF. CDR3 sequence (DNA): TGTGCCAGCAGTGTAGGCAGGTCCAACACCGGGGAGCTGTTTTTT.